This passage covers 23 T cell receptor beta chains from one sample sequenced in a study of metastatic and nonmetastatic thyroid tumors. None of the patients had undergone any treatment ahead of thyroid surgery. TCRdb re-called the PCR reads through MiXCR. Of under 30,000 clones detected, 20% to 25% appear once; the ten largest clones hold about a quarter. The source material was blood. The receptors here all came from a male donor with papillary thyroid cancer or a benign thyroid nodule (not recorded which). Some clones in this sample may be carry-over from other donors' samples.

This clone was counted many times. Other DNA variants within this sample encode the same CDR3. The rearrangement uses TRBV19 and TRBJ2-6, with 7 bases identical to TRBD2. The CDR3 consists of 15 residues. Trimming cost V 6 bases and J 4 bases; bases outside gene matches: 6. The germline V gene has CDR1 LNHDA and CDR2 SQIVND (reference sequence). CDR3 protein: CASRGGVRGANVLTF. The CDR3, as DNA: TGTGCCAGTAGGGGGGGGGTGAGAGGGGCCAACGTCCTGACTTTC.

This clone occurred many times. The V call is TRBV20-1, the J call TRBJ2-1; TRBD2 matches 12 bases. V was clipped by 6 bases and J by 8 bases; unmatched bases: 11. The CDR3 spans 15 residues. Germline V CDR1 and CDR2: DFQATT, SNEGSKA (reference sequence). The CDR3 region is CSAAKLAGGVHEQFF. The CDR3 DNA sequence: TGCAGTGCAGCCAAACTAGCGGGAGGAGTACATGAGCAGTTCTTC.

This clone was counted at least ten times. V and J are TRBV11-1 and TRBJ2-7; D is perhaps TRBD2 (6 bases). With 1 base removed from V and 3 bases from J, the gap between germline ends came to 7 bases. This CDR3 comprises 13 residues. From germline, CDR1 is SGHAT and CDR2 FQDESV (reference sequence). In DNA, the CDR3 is TGTGCCAGCAGCTTAGGGGGGGTCTACGAGCAGTACTTC. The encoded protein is CASSLGGVYEQYF.

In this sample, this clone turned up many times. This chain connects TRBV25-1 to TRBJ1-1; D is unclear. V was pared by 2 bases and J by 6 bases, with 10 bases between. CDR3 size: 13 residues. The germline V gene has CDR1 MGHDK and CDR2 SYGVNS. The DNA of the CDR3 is TGTGCCAGCAGTGAAACTGAGTGGGCTGAAGCTTTCTTT. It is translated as CASSETEWAEAFF.

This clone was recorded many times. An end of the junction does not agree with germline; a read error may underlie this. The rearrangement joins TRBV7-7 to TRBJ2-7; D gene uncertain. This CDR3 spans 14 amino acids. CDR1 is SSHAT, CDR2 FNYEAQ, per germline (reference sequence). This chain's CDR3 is CASSLEAEAYEQYF. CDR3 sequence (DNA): TGTGCTAGCAGCTTAGAGGCAGAGGCCTACGAGCAGTACTTC.

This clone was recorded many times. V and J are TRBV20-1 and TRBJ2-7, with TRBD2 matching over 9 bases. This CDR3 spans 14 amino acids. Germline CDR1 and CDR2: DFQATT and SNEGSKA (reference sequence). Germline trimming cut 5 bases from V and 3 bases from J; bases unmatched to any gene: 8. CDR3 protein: CSALYSGGIYEQYF. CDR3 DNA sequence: TGCAGTGCTTTGTATAGCGGGGGCATCTACGAGCAGTACTTC.

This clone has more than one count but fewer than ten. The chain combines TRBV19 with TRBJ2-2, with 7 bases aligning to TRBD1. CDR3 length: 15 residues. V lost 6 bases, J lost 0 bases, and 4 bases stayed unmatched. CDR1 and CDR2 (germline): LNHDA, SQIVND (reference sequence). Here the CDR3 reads CASSLGQANTGELFF. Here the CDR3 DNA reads TGTGCCAGTAGCCTAGGACAGGCGAACACCGGGGAGCTGTTTTTT.

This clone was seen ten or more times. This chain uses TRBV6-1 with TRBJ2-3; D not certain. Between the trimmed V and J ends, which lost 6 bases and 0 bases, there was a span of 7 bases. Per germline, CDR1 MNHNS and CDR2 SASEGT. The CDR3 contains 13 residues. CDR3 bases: TGTGCCAGCAGCCTAATTAGCACAGATACGCAGTATTTT. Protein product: CASSLISTDTQYF.

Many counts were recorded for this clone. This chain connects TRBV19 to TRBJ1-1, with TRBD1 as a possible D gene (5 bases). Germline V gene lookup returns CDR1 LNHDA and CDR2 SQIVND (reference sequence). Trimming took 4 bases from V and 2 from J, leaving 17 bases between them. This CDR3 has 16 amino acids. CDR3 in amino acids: CASSTPRGARNTEAFF. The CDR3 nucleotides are TGTGCCAGTAGTACACCCCGTGGGGCTCGAAACACTGAAGCTTTCTTT.

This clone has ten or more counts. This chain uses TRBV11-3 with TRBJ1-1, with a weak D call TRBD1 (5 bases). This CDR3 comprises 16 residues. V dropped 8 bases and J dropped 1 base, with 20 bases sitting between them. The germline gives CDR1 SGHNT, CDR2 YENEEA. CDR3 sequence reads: CASRHQGGGGNTEAFF. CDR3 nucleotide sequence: TGTGCCAGCCGCCATCAAGGTGGGGGGGGGAACACTGAAGCTTTCTTT. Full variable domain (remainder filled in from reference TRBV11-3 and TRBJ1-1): EAGVVQSPRYKIIEKKQPVAFWCNPISGHNTLYWYLQNLGQGPELLIRYENEEAVDDSQLPKDRFSAERLKGVDSTLKIQPAELGDSAVYLCASRHQGGGGNTEAFFGQGTRLTVV.

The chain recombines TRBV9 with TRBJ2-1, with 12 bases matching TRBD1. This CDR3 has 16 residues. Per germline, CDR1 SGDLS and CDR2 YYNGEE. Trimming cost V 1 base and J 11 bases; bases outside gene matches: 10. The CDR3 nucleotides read TGTGCCAGCAGCGTATCTGGGACAGGGGGCACCCACAAGCAGTTCTTC. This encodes CASSVSGTGGTHKQFF.

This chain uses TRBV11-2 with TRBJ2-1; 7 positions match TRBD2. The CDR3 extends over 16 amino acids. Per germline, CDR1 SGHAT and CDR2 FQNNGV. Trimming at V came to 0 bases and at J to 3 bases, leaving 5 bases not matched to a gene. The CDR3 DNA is TGTGCCAGCAGCTTAGATTCGGCGGGAGTCTACAATGAGCAGTTCTTC. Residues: CASSLDSAGVYNEQFF.

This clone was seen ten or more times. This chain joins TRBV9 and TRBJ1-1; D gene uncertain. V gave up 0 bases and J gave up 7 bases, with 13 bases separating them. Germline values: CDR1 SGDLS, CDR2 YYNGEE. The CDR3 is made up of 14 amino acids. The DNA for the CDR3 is TGTGCCAGCAGCGTAGACCCCGGTGGGCGTGAAGCTTTCTTT. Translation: CASSVDPGGREAFF.

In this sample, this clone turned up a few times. CDR3 nucleotides: TGTGCCAGCAGCCACAGGGGTCAAAACACCGGGGAGCTGTTTTTT. Translation: CASSHRGQNTGELFF. The chain couples TRBV12-3 or TRBV12-4 to TRBJ2-2, with 7 positions matching TRBD1. The CDR3 totals 15 residues. V trimming: 6 bases; J trimming: 2 bases; junction bases outside the gene matches: 6.

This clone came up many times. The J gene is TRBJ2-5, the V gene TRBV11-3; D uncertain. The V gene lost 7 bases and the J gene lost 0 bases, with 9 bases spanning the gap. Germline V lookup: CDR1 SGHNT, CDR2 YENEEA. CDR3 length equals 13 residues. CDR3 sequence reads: CASTGGNQETQYF. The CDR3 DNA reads TGTGCCAGCACAGGCGGAAACCAAGAGACCCAGTACTTC. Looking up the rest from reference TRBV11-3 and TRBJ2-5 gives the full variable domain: EAGVVQSPRYKIIEKKQPVAFWCNPISGHNTLYWYLQNLGQGPELLIRYENEEAVDDSQLPKDRFSAERLKGVDSTLKIQPAELGDSAVYLCASTGGNQETQYFGPGTRLLVL.

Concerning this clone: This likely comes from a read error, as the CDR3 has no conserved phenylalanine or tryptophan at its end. The CDR3 sequence: CASSYSCGYEQFI. The CDR3 coding sequence is TGTGCCAGCAGTTACTCCTGTGGTTATGAGCAGTTCATC. This sequence joins TRBV6-6 and TRBJ2-1; D is uncertain. Deletions cut 0 bases from V and 8 bases from J, with 8 bases between. The CDR3 is 13 residues long. Germline V gene data show CDR1 as MNHNY and CDR2 as SVGAGI (reference sequence).

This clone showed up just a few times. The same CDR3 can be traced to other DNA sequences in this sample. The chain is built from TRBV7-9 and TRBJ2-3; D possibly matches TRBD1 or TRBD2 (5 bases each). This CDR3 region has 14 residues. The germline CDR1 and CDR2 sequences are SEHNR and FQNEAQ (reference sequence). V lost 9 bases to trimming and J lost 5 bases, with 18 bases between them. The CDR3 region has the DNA TGTGCCAGTACCGGGACGGGGTTACGAGATACGCAGTATTTT. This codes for CASTGTGLRDTQYF.

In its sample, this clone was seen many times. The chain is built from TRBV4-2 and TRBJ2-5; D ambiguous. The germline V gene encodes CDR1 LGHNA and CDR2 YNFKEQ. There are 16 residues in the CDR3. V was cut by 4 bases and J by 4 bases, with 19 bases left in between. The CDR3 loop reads CASSPLGGRRGETQYF. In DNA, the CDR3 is TGTGCCAGCAGCCCCCTGGGCGGACGGAGAGGAGAGACCCAGTACTTC.

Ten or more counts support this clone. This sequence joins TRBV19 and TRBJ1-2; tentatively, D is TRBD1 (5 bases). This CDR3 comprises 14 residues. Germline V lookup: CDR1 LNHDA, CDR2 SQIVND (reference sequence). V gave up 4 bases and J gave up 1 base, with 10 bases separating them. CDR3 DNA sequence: TGTGCCAGTAGTACCAGGGACGGTAACTATGGCTACACCTTC. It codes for CASSTRDGNYGYTF.

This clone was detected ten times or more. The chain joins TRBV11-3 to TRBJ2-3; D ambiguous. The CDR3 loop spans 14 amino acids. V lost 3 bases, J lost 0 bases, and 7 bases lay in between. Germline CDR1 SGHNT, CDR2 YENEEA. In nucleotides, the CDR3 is TGTGCCAGCAGCTTCCAGACTAGCACAGATACGCAGTATTTT. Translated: CASSFQTSTDTQYF.

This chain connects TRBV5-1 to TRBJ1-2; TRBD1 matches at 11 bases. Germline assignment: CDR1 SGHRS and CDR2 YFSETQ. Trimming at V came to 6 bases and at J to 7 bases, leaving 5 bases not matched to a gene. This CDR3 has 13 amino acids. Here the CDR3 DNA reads TGCGCCAGCAACGGACAGGGGGCGGGTGGCTACACCTTC. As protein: CASNGQGAGGYTF.

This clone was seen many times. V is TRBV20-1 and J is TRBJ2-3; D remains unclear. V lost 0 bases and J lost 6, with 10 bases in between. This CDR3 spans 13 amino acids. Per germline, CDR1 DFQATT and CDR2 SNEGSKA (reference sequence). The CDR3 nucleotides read TGCAGTGCTAGAGATCCCTATGGGGATACGCAGTATTTT. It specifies CSARDPYGDTQYF.

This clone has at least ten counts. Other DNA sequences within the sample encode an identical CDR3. CDR3 sequence reads: CAISYSGTSGVYNEQFF. CDR3 nucleotides: TGTGCCATCAGCTACTCCGGGACTAGCGGGGTCTACAATGAGCAGTTCTTC. This chain connects TRBV10-3 to TRBJ2-1; 13 bases are a match to TRBD2. The CDR3 is 17 residues long. V lost 6 bases and J lost 3; bases outside the gene matches: 8. Germline V gives CDR1 ENHRY, CDR2 SYGVKD.